This is a list of T cell receptor beta chains from one sample in a study of CD8+ T cells in alopecia areata. Clones were sequenced by immunoSEQ multiplex PCR, and TCRdb holds only the in-frame ones, with some missing. In the table there are over 150,000 clones, around three fifths of which are singletons. Sequences were derived from CD4+ T cells sorted from blood, sampled at week 0. The receptor set was obtained from a human donor with alopecia areata. CDR3s include the opening cysteine and the closing phenylalanine or tryptophan. The D gene is left open where the match is weak. Clone size is given for some rows only: seen once, a few or many times, or a class if the clone is expanded.

J	V	D	size	DNA	CDR3
TRBJ1-1	TRBV29-1	-	few	TGCAGCGTTGGGGGGCTAGCAAAGGAGGCTTTCTTT	CSVGGLAKEAFF
TRBJ1-5	TRBV19	-	-	TGTGCCAGTAGTATTGGAGGCAATCAGCCCCAGCATTTT	CASSIGGNQPQHF
TRBJ2-3	TRBV30	-	few	TGTGCCTGGAGTACGGCAGGGACCCGCACAGATACGCAGTATTTT	CAWSTAGTRTDTQYF
TRBJ1-1	TRBV29-1	-	-	TGCACCCTAGGAGAAAACACTGAAGCTTTCTTT	CTLGENTEAFF
TRBJ1-3	TRBV23-1	-	few	TGCGCCGCGACTAGAATGGGGGCCCGGGACGGCTCTCCGATTGGAAACACCATATATTTT	CAATRMGARDGSPIGNTIYF
TRBJ2-7	TRBV21-1	-	-	TGTGCCAGCAGCACGACTCGGACTAGCGGGGGACCCTACGAGCAGTACTTC	CASSTTRTSGGPYEQYF
TRBJ2-1	TRBV19	-	-	TGTGCCAGTGCGGTAAGGCGAAACAATGAGCAGTTCTTC	CASAVRRNNEQFF
TRBJ2-3	TRBV5-4	-	-	TGTGCCAGCAGCTTGGAATCGGCAGTCACAGATACGCAGTATTTT	CASSLESAVTDTQYF
TRBJ2-7	TRBV29-1	-	-	TGCAGCGTTCGGCAGCCCTACGAGCAGTACTTC	CSVRQPYEQYF
TRBJ2-7	TRBV5-6	-	-	TGTGCCAGCCCGAAGTCGGAGGGGGTCTACGAGCAGTACTTC	CASPKSEGVYEQYF
TRBJ2-1	TRBV29-1	TRBD2	-	TGCAGCACGAGCGGGGGGTACTACAATGAGCAGTTCTTC	CSTSGGYYNEQFF
TRBJ2-6	TRBV14	-	medium-sized	TGTGCCAGCAGCCCTACTGGGGCCAACGTCCTGACTTTC	CASSPTGANVLTF
TRBJ2-5	TRBV4-1	-	-	TGCGCCAGCAGCCAACCGGGACGCCAAGAGACCCAGTACTTC	CASSQPGRQETQYF
TRBJ2-2	TRBV12-5	TRBD1	-	TGTGCTAGTGAAAGGGGGCTCTACACCGGGGAGCTGTTTTTT	CASERGLYTGELFF